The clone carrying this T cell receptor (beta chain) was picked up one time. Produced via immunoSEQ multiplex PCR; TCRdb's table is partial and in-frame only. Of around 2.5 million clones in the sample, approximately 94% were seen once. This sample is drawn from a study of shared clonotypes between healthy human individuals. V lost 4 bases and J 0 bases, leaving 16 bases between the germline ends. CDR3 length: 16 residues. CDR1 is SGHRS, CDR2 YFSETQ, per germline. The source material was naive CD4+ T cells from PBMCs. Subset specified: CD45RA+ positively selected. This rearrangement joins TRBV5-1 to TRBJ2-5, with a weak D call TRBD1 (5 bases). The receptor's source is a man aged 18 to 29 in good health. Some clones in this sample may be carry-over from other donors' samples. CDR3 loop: CASSPMPSTDQETQYF. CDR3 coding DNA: TGCGCCAGCAGCCCTATGCCTTCGACAGACCAAGAGACCCAGTACTTC. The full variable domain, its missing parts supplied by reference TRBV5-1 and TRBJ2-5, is KAGVTQTPRYLIKTRGQQVTLSCSPISGHRSVSWYQQTPGQGLQFLFEYFSETQRNKGNFPGRFSGRQFSNSRSEMNVSTLELGDSALYLCASSPMPSTDQETQYFGPGTRLLVL.